Below, 11 T cell receptor beta chains from the same sample are listed, as sequenced in a study of cytomegalovirus exposure and HLA in healthy donors. Only in-frame clones appear in the TCRdb table, and some are missing; sequencing was by immunoSEQ multiplex PCR. The sample yields about 360,000 clones, 80% to 90% seen once. What was sequenced was PBMCs. The receptors derive from a woman aged 18-30 years in good health and CMV-seronegative.

This chain links TRBV5-1 with TRBJ2-7, with TRBD1 as a possible D gene (6 bases). Per the germline V gene, CDR1 is SGHRS and CDR2 is YFSETQ. This CDR3 has 12 residues. V was clipped by 3 bases and J by 7 bases, with 11 bases between them. The CDR3 region has the DNA TGCGCCAGCAGCTCAACAGGGCCGGAGCAGTACTTC. This gives the protein CASSSTGPEQYF.

This sequence joins TRBV6-1 and TRBJ2-7; 13 bases agree with TRBD2. Germline V gene lookup returns CDR1 MNHNS and CDR2 SASEGT. J gave up 0 bases and V 6 bases, and 11 bases lay outside the gene matches. The CDR3 runs to 18 residues. DNA for the CDR3: TGTGCCAGCAGCGAAACGACTAGCGGGAGGTCCCGCTCCTACGAGCAGTACTTC. Encoded protein: CASSETTSGRSRSYEQYF.

This sequence joins TRBV7-2 and TRBJ1-5, with a weak D call TRBD1 (5 bases). From germline, CDR1 is SGHTA and CDR2 FQGNSA. The length of the CDR3 is 15 residues. Trimming took off 1 base at V and 5 bases at J, with 12 bases between the two ends. In DNA form, the CDR3 reads TGTGCCAGCAGCTTAGGGAGGGGTAGGCATCAGCCCCAGCATTTT. As protein: CASSLGRGRHQPQHF.

This chain joins TRBV28 and TRBJ1-1, with a possible D match to TRBD1 (5 bases). V was clipped by 5 bases and J by 10 bases, with 17 bases between them. CDR1 MDHEN and CDR2 SYDVKM come from the germline V gene. This CDR3 region has 13 residues. CDR3 in amino acids: CASSDYVGGAAFF. In DNA form, the CDR3 reads TGTGCCAGCAGTGATTACGTGGGAGGGGCAGCTTTCTTT. Drawing the rest from reference TRBV28 and TRBJ1-1, the complete variable domain is DVKVTQSSRYLVKRTGEKVFLECVQDMDHENMFWYRQDPGLGLRLIYFSYDVKMKEKGDIPEGYSVSREKKERFSLILESASTNQTSMYLCASSDYVGGAAFFGQGTRLTVV.

The chain recombines TRBV28 with TRBJ1-1; weak D call: TRBD1 (6 bases). Germline CDR1 MDHEN, CDR2 SYDVKM. V dropped 5 bases and J dropped 6 bases, with 10 bases sitting between them. The CDR3 loop spans 12 amino acids. The CDR3 region has the DNA TGTGCCAGCAGTCGGCGGGGGCCTGAAGCTTTCTTT. As protein: CASSRRGPEAFF.

This clone was seen a few times. The chain joins TRBV5-1 to TRBJ2-3; the match to TRBD2 covers 11 bases. The length of the CDR3 is 15 residues. With 4 bases clipped from V and 7 bases from J, the junction kept 8 bases outside the gene matches. The germline CDR1 and CDR2 sequences are SGHRS and YFSETQ. The CDR3 sequence: CASSDRTSGFYTQYF. In DNA, the CDR3 is TGCGCCAGCAGCGACAGGACTAGCGGGTTCTATACGCAGTATTTT.

This clone was picked up one time. V is TRBV18 and J is TRBJ2-1, with 7 bases fitting TRBD1. V shed 6 bases, J shed 4 bases, and the junction held 12 bases outside the gene matches. Germline values: CDR1 KGHSH, CDR2 LQKENI. There are 16 residues in the CDR3. CDR3 DNA: TGTGCCAGCTCGCCTAGCCTCCGGGACAGTTACAATGAGCAGTTCTTC. This codes for CASSPSLRDSYNEQFF.

The V gene is TRBV11-2, the J gene TRBJ1-2; 9 bases match TRBD1. CDR1 is SGHAT and CDR2 is FQNNGV in the germline V gene. The CDR3 spans 17 residues. J gave up 0 bases and V 5 bases, and 10 bases lay outside the gene matches. CDR3 in DNA: TGTGCCAGCAGCCTTACCGGGACAGGGCCCGCTAACTATGGCTACACCTTC. Its translation is CASSLTGTGPANYGYTF.

This clone was observed a single time. The CDR3 here is CASSLARQGTYEQYF. The CDR3 coding sequence is TGTGCCAGCAGTTTAGCGCGGCAGGGTACCTACGAGCAGTACTTC. V and J are TRBV27 and TRBJ2-7; D perhaps matches TRBD1 (5 bases). CDR3 length equals 15 residues. V lost 2 bases and J lost 2, with 13 bases in between. Germline assignment: CDR1 MNHEY and CDR2 SMNVEV (reference sequence).

The chain carries TRBV5-1 and TRBJ1-1, with 7 bases that match TRBD1. This CDR3 region has 14 residues. The germline V gene encodes CDR1 SGHRS and CDR2 YFSETQ. J gave up 5 bases and V 3 bases, and 7 bases lay outside the gene matches. This CDR3 is CASSSPAGGTEAFF. The CDR3 DNA is TGCGCCAGCAGCTCCCCGGCAGGGGGAACTGAAGCTTTCTTT.

The chain uses TRBV27 and TRBJ2-7; TRBD2 might be the D (6 bases). There are 13 residues in the CDR3. Trimming stripped 4 bases from V and 6 bases from J, with 13 bases between. Per germline, CDR1 MNHEY and CDR2 SMNVEV (reference sequence). The DNA for the CDR3 is TGTGCCAGCAGTTCCGGGGGAGCGGGCGAGCAGTACTTC. As protein: CASSSGGAGEQYF.